This T cell receptor (beta chain) derives from a study of cytomegalovirus exposure and HLA in healthy donors. For the study at large: Early released data comprised some 85 million unique TCRs from HLA-typed donors. Clustering assigned 70% to 90% of the 350 to 400 genotyped donors to the Caucasian-associated ancestry cluster.

General study points: Per a prior analysis, the majority of TCR beta V segments were productive roughly 87% or roughly 30% of the time. Follow-up analysis later connected one missense variant in DCLRE1C with trimming of TCR beta V- and J-genes.

With regard to this clone: The antigen remains unidentified.

PCR amplification relied on 60 Vbeta primers (plus 13 Jbeta primers). Produced via immunoSEQ multiplex PCR; TCRdb's table is partial and in-frame only. Of under 150,000 clones listed, 83% are singletons. The CDR3 totals 11 residues. Germline CDR1 DFQATT, CDR2 SNEGSKA (reference sequence). The J segment lost 8 bases and the V segment lost 6 bases, leaving 6 bases of the junction unmatched. This chain joins TRBV20-1 and TRBJ1-1; 7 bases are shared with TRBD1. The receptor was derived from a girl between 2 and 10 years old in good health and CMV-seronegative. Sequenced sample: PBMCs. The CDR3 nucleotides are TGCAGTGCCAAGACAGGGTGGGAAGCTTTCTTT. Translation gives CSAKTGWEAFF.